These 10 T cell receptor beta chains share one sample of origin, sequenced in a study of OX40 agonist ivuxolimab in advanced cancers. Assay used: immunoSEQ multiplex PCR; TCRdb lists only in-frame clones, some missing. The profile covers approximately 100,000 clones, with about 85% appearing a single time and 3% to 4% taken by the ten largest. The source material was CD4+ or CD8+ T cells sorted from blood, sampled in a trial of the OX40 agonist ivuxolimab. The source is an adult with an advanced solid tumor such as melanoma, head and neck, liver or kidney cancer.

J is TRBJ2-6 and V is TRBV19; a weak D match, TRBD2 (5 bases). With 3 bases removed from V and 0 bases from J, the gap between germline ends came to 12 bases. The CDR3 consists of 17 residues. Germline assignment: CDR1 LNHDA and CDR2 SQIVND (reference sequence). CDR3 amino acids: CASSIGNSYSGANVLTF. In nucleotides, the CDR3 is TGTGCCAGTAGTATCGGGAACTCCTACTCTGGGGCCAACGTCCTGACTTTC.

The chain uses TRBV7-2 and TRBJ2-1; 14 positions match TRBD2. The germline V gene encodes CDR1 SGHTA and CDR2 FQGNSA. Losses at the gene ends were 5 bases for V and 9 bases for J; bases not matched to a gene: 6. CDR3 length equals 15 residues. CDR3 residues: CASSKGLAGVGEQFF. The DNA of the CDR3 is TGTGCCAGCAGCAAGGGACTAGCGGGAGTTGGTGAGCAGTTCTTC.

The chain joins TRBV27 to TRBJ2-7; 14 bases map to TRBD2. Trimming removed 5 bases from V and 7 bases from J; junction bases left unmatched: 4. The CDR3 runs to 14 residues. Germline V lookup: CDR1 MNHEY, CDR2 SMNVEV (reference sequence). The CDR3: CASSATSGRAEQYF. In nucleotides, the CDR3 is TGTGCCAGCAGTGCGACTAGCGGGAGGGCGGAGCAGTACTTC.

The chain carries TRBV4-3 and TRBJ2-2, with D unresolved. This CDR3 has 12 residues. The V gene's germline CDR1 is LGHNA and CDR2 YSLEER. V was cut by 2 bases and J by 7 bases, with 5 bases left in between. The CDR3 loop reads CASSQLNGELFF. The CDR3 coding sequence is TGCGCCAGCAGCCAACTTAACGGGGAGCTGTTTTTT.

J is TRBJ2-7 and V is TRBV9; TRBD2 aligns across 7 bases. The CDR3 consists of 15 residues. The ends lost 0 bases at V and 3 bases at J; junction bases unmatched: 6. In germline, CDR1 is SGDLS, CDR2 YYNGEE. Written as DNA, the CDR3 is TGTGCCAGCAGCGTAGCGGCTAGCGGCGTCTACGAGCAGTACTTC. The encoded protein is CASSVAASGVYEQYF.

The sample holds one count of this clone. The V gene is TRBV27, the J gene TRBJ2-3; D uncertain. The V end lost 0 bases, the J end lost 5 bases, and 21 bases lay between the germline ends. There are 18 residues in the CDR3. The germline CDR1 and CDR2 sequences are MNHEY and SMNVEV (reference sequence). CDR3 nucleotide sequence: TGTGCCAGCAGTTTATCAATAGCACGCGGTTACGCGAAAGATACGCAGTATTTT. As protein: CASSLSIARGYAKDTQYF.

V usage is TRBV6-5 and J usage is TRBJ1-2; D is ambiguous. This CDR3 is built from 14 residues. Germline-derived CDR1 and CDR2 are MNHEY and SVGAGI. V lost 6 bases to trimming and J lost 2 bases, with 13 bases between them. CDR3 coding DNA: TGTGCCAGCAGATACGGACGTGGGAACTATGGCTACACCTTC. Encoded protein: CASRYGRGNYGYTF.

This rearrangement joins TRBV7-8 to TRBJ2-7; 15 bases match TRBD2. The ends lost 5 bases at V and 6 bases at J; junction bases unmatched: 17. The CDR3 length is 19 residues. CDR1 and CDR2 (germline): SGHVS, FQNEAQ. CDR3 nucleotide sequence: TGTGCCAGCAGCCAAAGATGGACTAGCGGGAGGGCCTACTCTGCCGAGCAGTACTTC. Encoded protein: CASSQRWTSGRAYSAEQYF.

V usage is TRBV20-1 and J usage is TRBJ2-7; D is possibly TRBD2 (6 bases). The CDR3 sequence is 11 residues long. Trimming stripped 3 bases from V and 6 bases from J, with 9 bases between. Per the germline V gene, CDR1 is DFQATT and CDR2 is SNEGSKA (reference sequence). The CDR3 DNA is TGCAGTGCTAGGGCGGGGCTCGAGCAGTACTTC. Translating it yields CSARAGLEQYF.

The DNA of the CDR3 is TGCGCCAGCAGCTTCCCTCGGGCCACGGGAGCCTACGAGCAGTACTTC. Protein: CASSFPRATGAYEQYF. V usage is TRBV5-1 and J usage is TRBJ2-7; D is possibly TRBD2 (6 bases). Trimming stripped 2 bases from V and 2 bases from J, with 17 bases between. CDR1 and CDR2 (germline): SGHRS, YFSETQ. This CDR3 region has 16 residues.